One and the same sample provided the 13 T cell receptor beta chains below, sequenced in a study of CD8 T cell repertoires and HIV-1 epitope variants. Generated by immunoSEQ multiplex PCR, the TCRdb table keeps only in-frame clones and is missing some. The sample carries about 6,000 clones, 50% to 75% recorded once. The antigens of these receptors remain unknown. Sequencing was done on a sample of cultured CD8+ T cells derived from PBMCs. Receptors were obtained from a male donor with HIV.

A few counts support this clone. This chain joins TRBV6-6 and TRBJ2-2; perhaps D is TRBD1 or TRBD2 (5 bases each). The CDR3 sequence is 13 residues long. CDR1 and CDR2 from the germline V gene are MNHNY and SVGAGI (reference sequence). The ends were cut back, 8 bases at V and 8 bases at J, with 15 bases in the middle. The DNA of the CDR3 is TGTGCCAGCGGGGGTCTCACGACTGGGGAGCTGTTTTTT. Amino acids: CASGGLTTGELFF.

V usage is TRBV5-1 and J usage is TRBJ1-1, with 7 bases fitting TRBD1. Trimming at V came to 1 base and at J to 3 bases, leaving 3 bases not matched to a gene. Germline V gives CDR1 SGHRS, CDR2 YFSETQ. The CDR3 sequence is 14 residues long. The CDR3 bases are TGCGCCAGCAGCTTGAAGGGGGCGGACACTGAAGCTTTCTTT. Residues: CASSLKGADTEAFF.

The chain employs TRBV29-1 and TRBJ2-1; 14 bases are a match to TRBD2. Losses at the gene ends were 3 bases for V and 3 bases for J; bases not matched to a gene: 10. The CDR3 consists of 18 residues. Germline-derived CDR1 and CDR2 are SQVTM and ANQGSEA. The CDR3, as DNA: TGCAGCGTTGAGTTTTTGTGGGGACTAGCGGGGGACTACAATGAGCAGTTCTTC. Protein sequence: CSVEFLWGLAGDYNEQFF.

The chain is built from TRBV5-4 and TRBJ1-6; 7 positions agree with TRBD1. The CDR3 is 14 residues long. The V gene end was trimmed by 0 bases and the J gene end by 11 bases; junction bases not matched to a gene: 5. Germline V gene sequence: CDR1 SGHNT, CDR2 YYREEE (reference sequence). The CDR3 DNA reads TGTGCCAGCAGCTTGGGGAGGGGGCTAACACCCCTCCACTTT. It codes for CASSLGRGLTPLHF.

This chain joins TRBV7-9 and TRBJ2-7, with TRBD1 matching 8 bases. The V segment lost 5 bases and the J segment 3 bases; nucleotides outside the gene matches: 12. This CDR3 is 16 amino acids long. CDR1 and CDR2 from the germline V gene are SEHNR and FQNEAQ (reference sequence). Written as DNA, the CDR3 is TGTGCCAGCAGCCCGCCCACAGGACAGGGCCTCTACGAGCAGTACTTC. Amino acid sequence: CASSPPTGQGLYEQYF.

The rearrangement joins TRBV7-8 to TRBJ2-1; D is unresolved. CDR1 is SGHVS, CDR2 FQNEAQ, per germline. The CDR3 has 12 residues. The V and J ends lost 1 base and 10 bases respectively, with 8 bases between them. This chain's CDR3 is CASSLGAREQFF. In nucleotides, the CDR3 is TGTGCCAGCAGCTTAGGCGCTCGGGAGCAGTTCTTC. Variable domain in full (rest from reference TRBV7-8 and TRBJ2-1): GAGVSQSPRYKVAKRGQDVALRCDPISGHVSLFWYQQALGQGPEFLTYFQNEAQLDKSGLPSDRFFAERPEGSVSTLKIQRTQQEDSAVYLCASSLGAREQFFGPGTRLTVL.

The chain recombines TRBV28 with TRBJ2-7; TRBD2 is a possible D gene (5 bases). The CDR3 is 14 amino acids. The germline gives CDR1 MDHEN, CDR2 SYDVKM. The V end lost 5 bases, the J end lost 5 bases, and 16 bases lay between the germline ends. CDR3 in amino acids: CASSEKQTGDEQYF. CDR3 DNA sequence: TGTGCCAGCAGTGAAAAACAAACCGGGGACGAGCAGTACTTC.

The chain combines TRBV5-1 with TRBJ1-2, with a tentative D call TRBD1 (5 bases). The CDR3 totals 13 residues. The ends were cut back, 0 bases at V and 8 bases at J, with 11 bases in the middle. Germline V lookup: CDR1 SGHRS, CDR2 YFSETQ. The DNA for the CDR3 is TGCGCCAGCAGCTTGGCGGGGACGGACGGCTACACCTTC. This translates into CASSLAGTDGYTF.

This chain uses TRBV5-1 with TRBJ1-1; 7 bases align to TRBD1. The CDR3 sequence is 17 residues long. The trim removed 4 bases at V and 5 bases at J, leaving 17 bases unmatched. Germline CDR1 SGHRS, CDR2 YFSETQ. This CDR3 reads CASSLTGASDVGTEAFF. The CDR3 DNA reads as TGCGCCAGCAGCCTTACAGGGGCGTCGGACGTTGGGACTGAAGCTTTCTTT.

The J gene is TRBJ2-7, the V gene TRBV28, with D perhaps matching TRBD2 (5 bases). V lost 2 bases and J 2 bases, leaving 13 bases between the germline ends. Germline lookup yields CDR1 MDHEN and CDR2 SYDVKM. The CDR3 loop spans 15 amino acids. This chain's CDR3 is CASSLEGQSPYEQYF. The CDR3 nucleotides are TGTGCCAGCAGTTTAGAGGGCCAGTCCCCCTACGAGCAGTACTTC.

This clone showed up just a few times. This chain connects TRBV30 to TRBJ2-7; D possibly corresponds to TRBD1 (6 bases). The CDR3 sequence is 12 residues long. Trimming took 8 bases from V and 6 from J, leaving 17 bases between them. In germline, CDR1 is GTSNPN, CDR2 SVGIG (reference sequence). The CDR3 DNA sequence: TGTGCCGGGGACCTCACAGGGTCCGAGCAGTACTTC. Protein: CAGDLTGSEQYF.

The chain uses TRBV19 and TRBJ1-1; tentatively, D is TRBD1 (5 bases). The ends were cut back, 1 base at V and 6 bases at J, with 15 bases in the middle. The CDR3 totals 15 residues. Germline-derived CDR1 and CDR2 are LNHDA and SQIVND (reference sequence). The CDR3 region is CASSIAALGGAEAFF. CDR3 nucleotide sequence: TGTGCCAGTAGTATAGCCGCACTCGGGGGGGCTGAAGCTTTCTTT.

The V and J genes are TRBV30 and TRBJ1-1, with 11 positions matching TRBD1. This CDR3 has 15 residues. Losses at the gene ends were 1 base for V and 3 bases for J; bases not matched to a gene: 4. Germline CDR1 GTSNPN, CDR2 SVGIG (reference sequence). CDR3 sequence reads: CAWSGTGGRYTEAFF. The CDR3, as DNA: TGTGCCTGGAGTGGGACAGGGGGCCGGTACACTGAAGCTTTCTTT. Full variable domain (missing parts from reference TRBV30 and TRBJ1-1): SQTIHQWPATLVQPVGSPLSLECTVEGTSNPNLYWYRQAAGRGLQLLFYSVGIGQISSEVPQNLSASRPQDRQFILSSKKLLLSDSGFYLCAWSGTGGRYTEAFFGQGTRLTVV.